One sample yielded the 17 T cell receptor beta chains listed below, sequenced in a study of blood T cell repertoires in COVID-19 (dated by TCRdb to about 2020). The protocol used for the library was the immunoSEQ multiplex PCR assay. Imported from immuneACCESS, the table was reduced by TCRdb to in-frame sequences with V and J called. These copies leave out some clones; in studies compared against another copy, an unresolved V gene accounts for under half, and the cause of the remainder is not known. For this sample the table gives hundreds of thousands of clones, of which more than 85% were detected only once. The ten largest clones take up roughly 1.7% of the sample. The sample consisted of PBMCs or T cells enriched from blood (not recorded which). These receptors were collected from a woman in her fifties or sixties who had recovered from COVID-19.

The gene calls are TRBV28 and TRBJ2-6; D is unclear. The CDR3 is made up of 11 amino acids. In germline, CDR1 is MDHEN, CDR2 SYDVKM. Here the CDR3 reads CGASGANVLTF. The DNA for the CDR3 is TGTGGGGCCTCTGGGGCCAACGTCCTGACTTTC.

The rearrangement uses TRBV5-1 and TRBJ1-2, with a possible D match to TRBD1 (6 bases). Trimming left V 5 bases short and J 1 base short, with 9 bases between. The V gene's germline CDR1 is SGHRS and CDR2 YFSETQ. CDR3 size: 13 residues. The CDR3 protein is CASSTGFNYGYTF. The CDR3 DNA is TGCGCCAGCAGTACAGGGTTTAACTATGGCTACACCTTC.

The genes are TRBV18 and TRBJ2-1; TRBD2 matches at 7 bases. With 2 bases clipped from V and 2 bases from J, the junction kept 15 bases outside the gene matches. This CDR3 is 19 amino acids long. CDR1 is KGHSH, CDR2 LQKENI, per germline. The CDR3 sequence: CASSPFTPAGIETYNEQFF. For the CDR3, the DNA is TGTGCCAGCTCACCATTTACCCCAGCGGGAATAGAAACCTACAATGAGCAGTTCTTC.

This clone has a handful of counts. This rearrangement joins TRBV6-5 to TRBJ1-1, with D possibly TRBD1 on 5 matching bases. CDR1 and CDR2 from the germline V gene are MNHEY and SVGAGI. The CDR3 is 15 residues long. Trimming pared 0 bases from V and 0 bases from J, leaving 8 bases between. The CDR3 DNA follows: TGTGCCAGCAGTTACTCTAGGACAATGAACACTGAAGCTTTCTTT. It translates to CASSYSRTMNTEAFF.

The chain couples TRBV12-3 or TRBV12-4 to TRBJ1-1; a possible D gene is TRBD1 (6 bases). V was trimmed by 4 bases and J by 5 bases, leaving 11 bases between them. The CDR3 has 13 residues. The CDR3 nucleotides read TGTGCCAGCAGTTCGACAGGCCGGACTGAAGCTTTCTTT. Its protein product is CASSSTGRTEAFF.

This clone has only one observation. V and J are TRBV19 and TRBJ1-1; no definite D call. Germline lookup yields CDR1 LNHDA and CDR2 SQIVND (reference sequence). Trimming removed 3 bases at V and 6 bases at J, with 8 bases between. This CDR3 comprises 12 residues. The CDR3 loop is CASSMGGPEAFF. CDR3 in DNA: TGTGCCAGTAGTATGGGTGGGCCTGAAGCTTTCTTT.

The CDR3 nucleotides read TGTGCCAGCACCACAGGGGTTGCTGGAAACACCATATATTTT. Translating it yields CASTTGVAGNTIYF. V and J are TRBV28 and TRBJ1-3; TRBD1 matches at 7 bases. The CDR3 covers 14 residues. V was pared by 7 bases and J by 2 bases, with 5 bases of the junction left unmatched. Germline values: CDR1 MDHEN, CDR2 SYDVKM.

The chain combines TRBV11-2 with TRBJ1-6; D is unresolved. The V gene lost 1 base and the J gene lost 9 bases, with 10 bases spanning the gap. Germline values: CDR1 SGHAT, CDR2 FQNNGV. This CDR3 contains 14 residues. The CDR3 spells CASSLGLRVSPLHF. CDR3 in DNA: TGTGCCAGCAGCTTAGGATTGAGGGTTTCACCCCTCCACTTT.

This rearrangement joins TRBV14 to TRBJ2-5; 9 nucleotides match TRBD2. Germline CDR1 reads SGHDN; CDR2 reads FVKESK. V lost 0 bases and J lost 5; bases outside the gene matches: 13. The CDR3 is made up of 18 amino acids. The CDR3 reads CASSQDSAGGLAFETQYF. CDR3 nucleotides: TGTGCCAGCAGCCAAGATTCGGCGGGAGGGTTAGCTTTTGAGACCCAGTACTTC.

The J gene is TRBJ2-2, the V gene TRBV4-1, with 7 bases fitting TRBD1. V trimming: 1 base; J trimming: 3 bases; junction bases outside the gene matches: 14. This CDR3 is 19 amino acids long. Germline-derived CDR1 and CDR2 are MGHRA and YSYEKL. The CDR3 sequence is CASSQVPEVRGRDTGELFF. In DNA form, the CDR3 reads TGCGCCAGCAGCCAAGTCCCCGAAGTAAGGGGGCGAGACACCGGGGAGCTGTTTTTT.

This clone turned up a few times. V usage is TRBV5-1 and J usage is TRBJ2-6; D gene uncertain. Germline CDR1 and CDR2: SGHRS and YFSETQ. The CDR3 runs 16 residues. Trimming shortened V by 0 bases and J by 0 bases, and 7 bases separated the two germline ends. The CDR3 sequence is CASSLAVSSGANVLTF. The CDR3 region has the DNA TGCGCCAGCAGCTTGGCCGTATCCTCTGGGGCCAACGTCCTGACTTTC.

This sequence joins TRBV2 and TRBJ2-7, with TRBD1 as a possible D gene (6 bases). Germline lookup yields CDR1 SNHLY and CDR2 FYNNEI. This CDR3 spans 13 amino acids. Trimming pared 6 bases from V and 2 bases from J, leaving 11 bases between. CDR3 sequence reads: CASRQGIPYEQYF. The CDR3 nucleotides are TGTGCCAGCAGACAGGGTATTCCCTACGAGCAGTACTTC. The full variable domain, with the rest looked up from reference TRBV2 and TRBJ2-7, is EPEVTQTPSHQVTQMGQEVILRCVPISNHLYFYWYRQILGQKVEFLVSFYNNEISEKSEIFDDQFSVERPDGSNFTLKIRSTKLEDSAMYFCASRQGIPYEQYFGPGTRLTVT.

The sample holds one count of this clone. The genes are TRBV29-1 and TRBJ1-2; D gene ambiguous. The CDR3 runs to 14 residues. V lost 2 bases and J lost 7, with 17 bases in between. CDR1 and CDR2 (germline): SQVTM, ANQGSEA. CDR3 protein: CSVEPGSRPGGYTF. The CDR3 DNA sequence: TGCAGCGTTGAACCGGGTTCCCGGCCGGGTGGCTACACCTTC.

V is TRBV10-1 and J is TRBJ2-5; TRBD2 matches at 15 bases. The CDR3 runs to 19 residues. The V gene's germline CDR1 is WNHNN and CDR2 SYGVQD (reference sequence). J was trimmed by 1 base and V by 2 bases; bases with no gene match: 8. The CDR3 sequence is CASSEGTSGRSRGQETQYF. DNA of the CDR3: TGCGCCAGCAGTGAGGGGACTAGCGGGAGGTCTCGGGGCCAAGAGACCCAGTACTTC.

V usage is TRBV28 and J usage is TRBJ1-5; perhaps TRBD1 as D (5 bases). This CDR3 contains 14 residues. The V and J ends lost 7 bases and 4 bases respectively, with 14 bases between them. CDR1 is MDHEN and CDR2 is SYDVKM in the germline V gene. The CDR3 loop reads CASTPWGGNQPQHF. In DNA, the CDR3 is TGTGCCAGCACCCCATGGGGCGGTAATCAGCCCCAGCATTTT. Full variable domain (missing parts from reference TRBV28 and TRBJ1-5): DVKVTQSSRYLVKRTGEKVFLECVQDMDHENMFWYRQDPGLGLRLIYFSYDVKMKEKGDIPEGYSVSREKKERFSLILESASTNQTSMYLCASTPWGGNQPQHFGDGTRLSIL.

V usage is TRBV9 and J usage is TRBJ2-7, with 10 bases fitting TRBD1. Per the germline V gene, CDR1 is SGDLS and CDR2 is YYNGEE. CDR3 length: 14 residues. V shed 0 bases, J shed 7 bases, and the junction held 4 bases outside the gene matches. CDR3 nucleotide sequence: TGTGCCAGCAGCGTAGGGACAGGGGGACTTGAGCAGTACTTC. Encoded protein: CASSVGTGGLEQYF. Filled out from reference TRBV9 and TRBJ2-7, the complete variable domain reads DSGVTQTPKHLITATGQRVTLRCSPRSGDLSVYWYQQSLDQGLQFLIQYYNGEERAKGNILERFSAQQFPDLHSELNLSSLELGDSALYFCASSVGTGGLEQYFGPGTRLTVT.

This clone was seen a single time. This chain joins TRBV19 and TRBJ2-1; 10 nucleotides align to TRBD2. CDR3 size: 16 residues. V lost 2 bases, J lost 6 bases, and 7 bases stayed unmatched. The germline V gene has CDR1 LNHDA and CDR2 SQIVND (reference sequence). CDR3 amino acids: CASSITRLAGSNEQFF. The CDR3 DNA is TGTGCCAGTAGTATAACGAGACTAGCGGGTTCCAATGAGCAGTTCTTC.